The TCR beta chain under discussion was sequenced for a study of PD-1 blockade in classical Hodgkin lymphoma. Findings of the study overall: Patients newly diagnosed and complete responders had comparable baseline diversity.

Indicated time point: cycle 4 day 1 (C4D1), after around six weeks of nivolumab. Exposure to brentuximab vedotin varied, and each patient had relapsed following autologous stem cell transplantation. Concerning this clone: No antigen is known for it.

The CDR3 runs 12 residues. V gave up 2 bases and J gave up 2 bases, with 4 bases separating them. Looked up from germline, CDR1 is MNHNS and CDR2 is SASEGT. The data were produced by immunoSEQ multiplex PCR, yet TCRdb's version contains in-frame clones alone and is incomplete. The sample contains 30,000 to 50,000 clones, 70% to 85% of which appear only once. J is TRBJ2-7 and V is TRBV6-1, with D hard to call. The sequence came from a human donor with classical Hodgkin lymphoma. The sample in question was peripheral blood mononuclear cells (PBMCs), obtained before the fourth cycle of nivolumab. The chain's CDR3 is CASSETTYEQYF. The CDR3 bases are TGTGCCAGCAGTGAAACAACCTACGAGCAGTACTTC.